Included here is one T cell receptor beta chain sequence, with context. Its antigen is still unknown. This specimen belongs to a study of OX40 agonist ivuxolimab in advanced cancers. Study-level findings and limits: Compared with CD4+, CD8+ T cells on average had more expanded clones.

The assay was immunoSEQ multiplex PCR, and TCRdb's table has in-frame clones only and misses some. This table holds about 38,000 clones, approximately 80% found once. The sample in question was CD4+ or CD8+ T cells sorted from blood, obtained in a trial of the OX40 agonist ivuxolimab. This receptor was taken from an adult with an advanced solid tumor such as melanoma, head and neck, liver or kidney cancer.

The CDR3 here is CASSLALIALPGTKETQYF. In DNA form, the CDR3 reads TGTGCCAGCAGCTTAGCTTTGATAGCCTTGCCAGGGACCAAAGAGACCCAGTACTTC. The chain carries TRBV7-2 and TRBJ2-5; D possibly uses TRBD1 or TRBD2 (5 bases each). Germline-derived CDR1 and CDR2 are SGHTA and FQGNSA. Trimming took off 0 bases at V and 3 bases at J, with 23 bases between the two ends. CDR3 length: 19 amino acids.